Listed below are T cell receptor beta chains from one sample, sequenced in a study of molecular identifiers for immune sequencing clone quantification. TCRdb redid the calling of the PCR reads with MiXCR, one entry per CDR3 protein. The data show fewer than 350,000 distinct CDR3 sequences, with around a fifth seen just once and approximately 0.84% held by the top ten. Input material: naive CD8+ T cells from blood, with Jurkat cell RNA spiked in. The receptors shown here come from a human donor in good health. Some libraries in this study had Jurkat cell RNA spiked in. CDR3s include the opening cysteine and the closing phenylalanine or tryptophan. A D gene is named only where the DNA matches it firmly. Size tells how often a clone was seen (once, few, many) or the class of an expanded clone, and some rows leave it out.

DNA | CDR3 | J | D | V | size
TGTGCCAGCAGTTACGTCAAGAACACTGAAGCTTTCTTT | CASSYVKNTEAFF | TRBJ1-1 | NA | TRBV6-2/TRBV6-3 | few
TGTGCCAGCAGCGGCGGGGGGGCCTACAATGAGCAGTTCTTC | CASSGGGAYNEQFF | TRBJ2-1 | TRBD2 | TRBV12-3/TRBV12-4 | few
TGCGCCAGCAGCCCAGACAGGGCTTACACTGAAGCTTTCTTT | CASSPDRAYTEAFF | TRBJ1-1 | TRBD1 | TRBV4-3 | NA
TGCAGTGCTAGAGATCTTAAGGTGAACACTGAAGCTTTCTTT | CSARDLKVNTEAFF | TRBJ1-1 | NA | TRBV20-1 | few
TGTGCCTGGAGTGACCGTTACAATGAGCAGTTCTTC | CAWSDRYNEQFF | TRBJ2-1 | NA | TRBV30 | many
TGCAGCGTTGTCTCTAGCACGGTAGATACGCAGTATTTT | CSVVSSTVDTQYF | TRBJ2-3 | NA | TRBV29-1 | many
TGCGCCAGCAGCCAAGCGACTAGCGGTCGAGATACGCAGTATTTT | CASSQATSGRDTQYF | TRBJ2-3 | TRBD2 | TRBV4-1 | NA
TGTGCCAGCAGGAAGACACCTCCCTTCAGCAATCAGCCCCAGCATTTT | CASRKTPPFSNQPQHF | TRBJ1-5 | NA | TRBV28 | many
TGCGCCAGCAGCCCGGACTACGTAGGAAACACCATATATTTT | CASSPDYVGNTIYF | TRBJ1-3 | NA | TRBV4-3 | many
TGTGCCAGCTCGATGAGCGGGGGGAGCACAGATACGCAGTATTTT | CASSMSGGSTDTQYF | TRBJ2-3 | TRBD2 | TRBV18 | few
TGCAGTGCTAGACCTCCGGCAGTCGGGGGCAATCAGCCCCAGCATTTT | CSARPPAVGGNQPQHF | TRBJ1-5 | NA | TRBV20-1 | many
TGTGCCACCGCGACAGGGCGGCAAGAGACCCAGTACTTC | CATATGRQETQYF | TRBJ2-5 | TRBD1 | TRBV27 | many
TGTGCCAGCACCCAACGGGGACTAGCGGGGGTTAGGTGGTCCGGGGAGCAGTTTTTT | CASTQRGLAGVRWSGEQFF | TRBJ2-2 | TRBD2 | TRBV27 | NA
TGTGCCAGCAGCGTAGCTGTAGGTGAAGCTTTCTTT | CASSVAVGEAFF | TRBJ1-1 | NA | TRBV9 | many
TGTGCCAGCAGCCCCACCGGCGAGGACGCCACCTTC | CASSPTGEDATF | TRBJ1-2 | NA | TRBV12-3/TRBV12-4 | many
TGCAGTGCCATCCTTTGGGGCGAAAACACAGATACGCAGTATTTT | CSAILWGENTDTQYF | TRBJ2-3 | NA | TRBV20-1 | many
TGTGCCAGCAGCTTCTCTAAGACAGGGGGTCCGTACCTCCAATTT | CASSFSKTGGPYLQF | TRBJ1-6 | TRBD1 | TRBV9 | many
TGTGCCAGCAGCTTGGGTTTCCAGGGCAGGGATGAGACCCAGTACTTC | CASSLGFQGRDETQYF | TRBJ2-5 | NA | TRBV5-4 | NA
TGCGCCAGCAGCCAAGATCGGACAGGGGGCGGTGGAAACACCATATATTTT | CASSQDRTGGGGNTIYF | TRBJ1-3 | TRBD1 | TRBV4-3 | few
TGTGCCAGCCTGTACACAGGGTCCACTGAAGCTTTCTTT | CASLYTGSTEAFF | TRBJ1-1 | NA | TRBV11-2 | few
TGTGCCAGCAGCTTTTCTCGAGTCTACAGTGATGAAAAACTGTTTTTT | CASSFSRVYSDEKLFF | TRBJ1-4 | NA | TRBV7-6 | NA
TGCAGTGCTAGAGATATTGGGGACCTAAGCACAGATACGCAGTATTTT | CSARDIGDLSTDTQYF | TRBJ2-3 | NA | TRBV20-1 | many
TGTGCCAGCAGTTTACTTTCCGGACAGAACGTACAAGAGACCCAGTACTTC | CASSLLSGQNVQETQYF | TRBJ2-5 | NA | TRBV12-3/TRBV12-4 | few
TGTGCCAGCTCCTACAGGGGGCTGGAGCCCCAGCATTTT | CASSYRGLEPQHF | TRBJ1-5 | TRBD1 | TRBV6-5 | NA
TGTGCCAGCAGTTTAGGCAGGCACCAATACGAGCAGTACTTC | CASSLGRHQYEQYF | TRBJ2-7 | NA | TRBV27 | many
TGTGCCAGCAGCTTAATGGGGGCAGGCCATTCACCCCTCCACTTT | CASSLMGAGHSPLHF | TRBJ1-6 | NA | TRBV7-9 | NA